Included here is one T cell receptor beta chain sequence, with context. TCRdb's table, derived via immunoSEQ multiplex PCR, lists solely in-frame clones and lacks some. The repertoire holds 190,000 or so clones, with about 84% as singletons. Cohort 3 recovery required two negative PCRs, clearance, or symptom resolution. The data originate from a study of blood T cell repertoires in COVID-19. Study background: The origin of the acute and convalescent COVID-19 samples was the United States, Italy and Spain.

Sequencing was done on a sample of PBMCs or T cells enriched from blood (not recorded which). This receptor was obtained from a woman aged 30 to 39 who had recovered from COVID-19.

The CDR3 DNA reads TGTGCCAGCAGCCCCGGGGGGGGGCACGGGACTGAAGCTTTCTTT. This encodes CASSPGGGHGTEAFF. The rearrangement uses TRBV7-2 and TRBJ1-1; D might be TRBD1 (6 bases). Trimming left V 5 bases short and J 5 bases short, with 18 bases between. This CDR3 has 15 amino acids. From germline, CDR1 is SGHTA and CDR2 FQGNSA.